This TCR beta chain comes out of a study of PD-1 blockade in classical Hodgkin lymphoma. Study context: Nivolumab dosing for patients was 3 mg/kg, administered intravenously every 2 weeks.

General study results and limits: Baseline diversity in complete responders resembled that of newly diagnosed patients.

With regard to this clone: What it binds is not known.

TCRdb's copy holds only in-frame clones and misses some; the assay was immunoSEQ multiplex PCR. The data show about 40,000 clones, with 76% seen just once and around 9.9% held by the top ten. Every patient relapsed after autologous stem cell transplantation, and brentuximab vedotin exposure varied. V shed 1 base and J 0 bases; nucleotides not matched to a gene: 3. Germline lookup yields CDR1 LGHNA and CDR2 YSLEER. The CDR3 runs 16 residues. The source material was peripheral blood mononuclear cells (PBMCs), sampled at baseline. This TCR derives from a human donor with classical Hodgkin lymphoma. The V call is TRBV4-3, the J call TRBJ2-1, with 7 bases that match TRBD2. In DNA form, the CDR3 reads TGCGCCAGCAGCCAAGGGACTAGGCCCTCCTACAATGAGCAGTTCTTC. It translates to CASSQGTRPSYNEQFF.